Sequencing of this TCR beta chain was carried out in a study of PD-1 blockade in classical Hodgkin lymphoma. General study points: The authors excluded patients who started nivolumab under 1 year after ASCT.

Time point here: cycle 4 day 1 (C4D1), after 6 weeks of nivolumab. Each of the patients experienced relapse following autologous stem cell transplantation, and their brentuximab vedotin exposure differed. Magnetic negative selection of thawed PBMCs was the method by which CD4+ T cells were purified. This clone appeared a few times. Its antigen remains unidentified. CDR3 size: 12 residues. Trimming shortened V by 6 bases and J by 8 bases, and 14 bases separated the two germline ends. Germline lookup yields CDR1 SQVTM and CDR2 ANQGSEA. Repertoires were generated with immunoSEQ multiplex PCR, while TCRdb's copy carries only in-frame clones and drops some. This table has roughly 30,000 clones, under 80% appearing once.

Sequencing was performed on CD4+ T cells from blood, taken before the fourth cycle of nivolumab. This clonotype was obtained from a human donor with classical Hodgkin lymphoma. The rearrangement joins TRBV29-1 to TRBJ1-3; D may be TRBD1 (5 bases). The chain's CDR3 is CSVARAGDTIYF. CDR3 DNA: TGCAGCGTGGCCAGGGCGGGGGACACCATATATTTT.